The 18 T cell receptor beta chains given below trace back to one sample, sequenced in a study of shared clonotypes between healthy human individuals. The method was immunoSEQ multiplex PCR; TCRdb's version includes in-frame clones alone and lacks a portion of them. The table lists roughly 1.4 million clones, about 98.5% of them singletons. The sequencing sample was made of naive CD4+ T cells sorted from blood. The subset: CD45RA+ positively selected. The source of these receptors is a man aged 25 to 45 in good health.

The J gene is TRBJ2-3, the V gene TRBV7-3; TRBD2 aligns across 14 bases. After removal of 5 bases from V and 3 bases from J, the junction contained 10 bases not matched to a gene. The CDR3 sequence is 18 residues long. The germline V gene has CDR1 SGHTA and CDR2 FQGTGA. The CDR3 sequence is CASSRGTSGSLGTDTQYF. In DNA, the CDR3 is TGTGCCAGCAGCCGAGGGACTAGCGGGAGTTTGGGTACAGATACGCAGTATTTT. Drawing the rest from reference TRBV7-3 and TRBJ2-3, the complete variable domain is GAGVSQTPSNKVTEKGKYVELRCDPISGHTALYWYRQSLGQGPEFLIYFQGTGAADDSGLPNDRFFAVRPEGSVSTLKIQRTERGDSAVYLCASSRGTSGSLGTDTQYFGPGTRLTVL.

The chain is built from TRBV4-2 and TRBJ2-3; TRBD2 agrees at 8 bases. Looked up from germline, CDR1 is LGHNA and CDR2 is YNFKEQ. This CDR3 contains 16 residues. The V and J ends lost 6 bases and 2 bases, in that order; junction bases with no gene match: 10. For the CDR3, the DNA is TGTGCCAGCAGAAGGAGGGCGGGAGGAGACACAGATACGCAGTATTTT. Translating gives CASRRRAGGDTDTQYF.

The chain couples TRBV2 to TRBJ2-1; 7 nucleotides agree with TRBD2. The CDR3 contains 13 residues. The germline V gene has CDR1 SNHLY and CDR2 FYNNEI. The V segment lost 6 bases and the J segment 6 bases; nucleotides outside the gene matches: 5. The CDR3 nucleotides read TGTGCCAGCAGAGAAACTAGCGCCAATGAGCAGTTCTTC. Its protein is CASRETSANEQFF.

The V gene is TRBV6-1, the J gene TRBJ2-7, with D unresolved. Trimming pared 3 bases from V and 4 bases from J, leaving 13 bases between. This CDR3 region has 14 residues. Germline V gene lookup returns CDR1 MNHNS and CDR2 SASEGT. The CDR3 DNA reads TGTGCCAGCAGTGACTACTGGAAGGCTTACGAGCAGTACTTC. It codes for CASSDYWKAYEQYF.

This chain connects TRBV6-5 to TRBJ1-2; D gene ambiguous. The V end was cut by 4 bases, the J end by 8 bases, with 14 bases between. CDR3 length: 13 residues. CDR1 and CDR2 (germline): MNHEY, SVGAGI. The CDR3 DNA reads TGTGCCAGCAGTTCCCTCGCCGAGACCGGCTACACCTTC. It is translated as CASSSLAETGYTF.

This rearrangement joins TRBV6-5 to TRBJ2-3, with D possibly being TRBD2 (6 bases). Germline V gene lookup returns CDR1 MNHEY and CDR2 SVGAGI. The CDR3 runs to 15 residues. V was cut by 7 bases and J by 0 bases, with 14 bases left in between. The DNA of the CDR3 is TGTGCCAGCATGGTCTTTCGGGAGAGCACAGATACGCAGTATTTT. Encoded protein: CASMVFRESTDTQYF.

V usage is TRBV11-2 and J usage is TRBJ2-7; D is uncertain. V was clipped by 5 bases and J by 5 bases, with 13 bases between them. Germline V gene data show CDR1 as SGHAT and CDR2 as FQNNGV. The length of the CDR3 is 13 residues. The CDR3 DNA reads as TGTGCCAGCAGCCCCCTAAACGGAGACGAGCAGTACTTC. Its translation is CASSPLNGDEQYF.

The chain joins TRBV28 to TRBJ2-4, with TRBD1 matching 8 bases. The CDR3 loop spans 16 amino acids. CDR1 is MDHEN, CDR2 SYDVKM, per germline. With 4 bases clipped from V and 15 bases from J, the junction kept 20 bases outside the gene matches. The CDR3 loop is CASSSFADRGRVIRYF. CDR3 DNA: TGTGCCAGCAGTTCGTTCGCCGACAGGGGACGCGTTATAAGGTACTTC.

This chain joins TRBV5-6 and TRBJ1-2; 7 nucleotides agree with TRBD1. CDR1 and CDR2 from the germline V gene are SGHDT and YYEEEE. After removal of 4 bases from V and 4 bases from J, the junction contained 4 bases not matched to a gene. The CDR3 covers 13 residues. CDR3 residues: CASSPDRIYGYTF. The CDR3 DNA reads TGTGCCAGCAGCCCGGACAGGATCTATGGCTACACCTTC. The full variable domain, with the rest looked up from reference TRBV5-6 and TRBJ1-2, is DAGVTQSPTHLIKTRGQQVTLRCSPKSGHDTVSWYQQALGQGPQFIFQYYEEEERQRGNFPDRFSGHQFPNYSSELNVNALLLGDSALYLCASSPDRIYGYTFGSGTRLTVV.

The V and J genes are TRBV5-1 and TRBJ2-7; 9 bases match TRBD1. The germline V gene encodes CDR1 SGHRS and CDR2 YFSETQ. CDR3 size: 16 residues. V shed 1 base and J 0 bases; nucleotides not matched to a gene: 5. The chain's CDR3 is CASSLFGTGNSYEQYF. Written as DNA, the CDR3 is TGCGCCAGCAGCTTGTTCGGGACAGGGAACTCCTACGAGCAGTACTTC.

The chain links TRBV7-6 to TRBJ2-3, with 12 positions matching TRBD2. J was trimmed by 0 bases and V by 5 bases; bases with no gene match: 9. From germline, CDR1 is SGHVS and CDR2 FNYEAQ. The CDR3 covers 18 residues. The DNA for the CDR3 is TGTGCCAGCAGCGCCGGGACTAGCGGGTCTTCAAGCACAGATACGCAGTATTTT. This gives the protein CASSAGTSGSSSTDTQYF.

This chain links TRBV5-1 with TRBJ2-1; 9 positions match TRBD2. V was clipped by 3 bases and J by 5 bases; unmatched bases: 12. The CDR3 is 17 amino acids. Germline loops: CDR1 SGHRS, CDR2 YFSETQ. The CDR3 DNA reads TGCGCCAGCAGCTCGGGACTAATTCGACTAGCGGACAATGAGCAGTTCTTC. It encodes CASSSGLIRLADNEQFF.

The gene calls are TRBV27 and TRBJ2-7; TRBD2 matches 8 bases. The junction had 4 bases not matched to a gene; V was cut back by 3 bases and J by 3 bases. Looked up from germline, CDR1 is MNHEY and CDR2 is SMNVEV (reference sequence). This CDR3 comprises 14 residues. Here the CDR3 reads CASSFGLAVYEQYF. In DNA form, the CDR3 reads TGTGCCAGCAGTTTCGGACTAGCTGTCTACGAGCAGTACTTC.

The chain links TRBV11-3 to TRBJ2-7, with TRBD1 identical over 7 bases. The germline CDR1 and CDR2 sequences are SGHNT and YENEEA. With V trimmed by 5 bases and J by 2 bases, 9 bases remained unmatched. The CDR3 extends over 15 amino acids. In nucleotides, the CDR3 is TGTGCCAGCAGCGCCCGGACAGGACCGACCTACGAGCAGTACTTC. It codes for CASSARTGPTYEQYF.

This chain joins TRBV2 and TRBJ2-2, with a tentative D call TRBD2 (5 bases). The germline V gene has CDR1 SNHLY and CDR2 FYNNEI. The V end was cut by 1 base, the J end by 4 bases, with 7 bases between. This CDR3 has 14 amino acids. The CDR3 reads CASSEVRGTGELFF. CDR3 nucleotide sequence: TGTGCCAGCAGTGAAGTCCGGGGCACCGGGGAGCTGTTTTTT. Drawing the rest from reference TRBV2 and TRBJ2-2, the complete variable domain is EPEVTQTPSHQVTQMGQEVILRCVPISNHLYFYWYRQILGQKVEFLVSFYNNEISEKSEIFDDQFSVERPDGSNFTLKIRSTKLEDSAMYFCASSEVRGTGELFFGEGSRLTVL.

The V and J genes are TRBV27 and TRBJ2-3; no definite D call. The germline V and J ends were trimmed by 4 bases and 2 bases, with 10 bases remaining between them. Germline V lookup: CDR1 MNHEY, CDR2 SMNVEV (reference sequence). The CDR3 runs 14 residues. The CDR3 spells CASSYRHITDTQYF. CDR3 bases: TGTGCCAGCAGTTATCGCCATATCACAGATACGCAGTATTTT.

This rearrangement joins TRBV4-1 to TRBJ2-1, with 10 bases identical to TRBD2. This CDR3 is 17 amino acids long. V trimming: 1 base; J trimming: 1 base; junction bases outside the gene matches: 4. Looked up from germline, CDR1 is MGHRA and CDR2 is YSYEKL. In DNA, the CDR3 is TGCGCCAGCAGCCAAGTAGCGGGAGGCCTTTCCTACAATGAGCAGTTCTTC. Translated, it gives CASSQVAGGLSYNEQFF.

The genes are TRBV10-3 and TRBJ2-5; 7 nucleotides align to TRBD2. CDR1 is ENHRY and CDR2 is SYGVKD in the germline V gene. The J segment lost 4 bases and the V segment lost 2 bases, leaving 13 bases of the junction unmatched. This CDR3 is built from 17 residues. The DNA for the CDR3 is TGTGCCATCAGTGAGCCCATTTTTGGGGGAGGGCCAGAGACCCAGTACTTC. Translation: CAISEPIFGGGPETQYF.